This T cell receptor (beta chain) was identified during a study of blood T cell repertoires in COVID-19. Unmatched junction bases numbered 7, after V lost 9 bases and J lost 2 bases. There are 14 residues in the CDR3. Germline assignment: CDR1 LNHDA and CDR2 SQIVND (reference sequence). Method: immunoSEQ multiplex PCR; TCRdb's copy keeps in-frame clones and lacks some. The profile shows roughly 120,000 clones, about 80% of them singletons. The TCR comes from a man between 70 and 80 years old with active or convalescent COVID-19. The chain employs TRBV19 and TRBJ1-1; 9 bases map to TRBD1. Sequencing used peripheral blood. The chain's CDR3 is CASQDRGFNTEAFF. DNA for the CDR3: TGTGCCAGCCAAGACAGGGGGTTTAACACTGAAGCTTTCTTT.